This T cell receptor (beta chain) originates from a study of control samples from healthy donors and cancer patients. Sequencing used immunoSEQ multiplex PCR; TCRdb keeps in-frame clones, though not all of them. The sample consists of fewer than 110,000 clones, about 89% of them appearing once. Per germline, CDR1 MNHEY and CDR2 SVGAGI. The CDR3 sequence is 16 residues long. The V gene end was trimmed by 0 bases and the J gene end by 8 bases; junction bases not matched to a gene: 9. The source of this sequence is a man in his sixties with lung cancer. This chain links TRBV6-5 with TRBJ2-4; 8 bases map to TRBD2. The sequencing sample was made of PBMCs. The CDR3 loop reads CASSYSFTSGLHIQYF. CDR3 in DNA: TGTGCCAGCAGTTACTCATTCACTAGCGGACTGCACATTCAGTACTTC.